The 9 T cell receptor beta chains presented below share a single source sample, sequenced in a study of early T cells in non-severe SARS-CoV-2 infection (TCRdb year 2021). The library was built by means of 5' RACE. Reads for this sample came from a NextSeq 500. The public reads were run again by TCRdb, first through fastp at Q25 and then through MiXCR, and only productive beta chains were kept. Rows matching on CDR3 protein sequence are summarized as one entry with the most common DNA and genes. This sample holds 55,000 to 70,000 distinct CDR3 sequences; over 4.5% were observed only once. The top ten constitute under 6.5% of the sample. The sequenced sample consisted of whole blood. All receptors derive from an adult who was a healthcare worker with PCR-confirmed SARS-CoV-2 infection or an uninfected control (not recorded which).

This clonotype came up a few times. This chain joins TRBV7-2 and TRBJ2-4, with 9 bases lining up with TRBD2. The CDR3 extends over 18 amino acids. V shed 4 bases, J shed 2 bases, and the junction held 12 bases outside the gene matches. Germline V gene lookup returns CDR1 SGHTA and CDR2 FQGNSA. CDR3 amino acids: CASSSDEAGGMSKNIQYF. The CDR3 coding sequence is TGTGCCAGCAGCTCCGATGAGGCGGGAGGGATGTCCAAAAACATTCAGTACTTC.

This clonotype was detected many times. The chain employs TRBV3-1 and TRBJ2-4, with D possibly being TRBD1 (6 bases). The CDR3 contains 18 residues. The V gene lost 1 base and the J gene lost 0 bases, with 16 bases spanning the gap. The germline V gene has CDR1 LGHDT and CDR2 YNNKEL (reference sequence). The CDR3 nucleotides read TGTGCCAGCAGCCAAGGGTTGCAGGACAGTATAGCCAAAAACATTCAGTACTTC. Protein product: CASSQGLQDSIAKNIQYF.

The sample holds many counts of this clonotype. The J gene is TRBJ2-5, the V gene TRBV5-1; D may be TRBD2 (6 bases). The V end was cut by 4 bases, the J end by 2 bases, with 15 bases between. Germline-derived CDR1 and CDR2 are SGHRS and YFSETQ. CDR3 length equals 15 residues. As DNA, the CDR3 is TGCGCCAGCAGCGCGCGAAGGGGAGGTCAAGAGACCCAGTACTTC. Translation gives CASSARRGGQETQYF.

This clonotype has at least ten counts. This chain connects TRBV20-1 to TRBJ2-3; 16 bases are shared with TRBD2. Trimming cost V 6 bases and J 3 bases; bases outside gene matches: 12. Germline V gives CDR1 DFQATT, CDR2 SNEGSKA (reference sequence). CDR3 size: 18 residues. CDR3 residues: CSAIAGTSGGAETDTQYF. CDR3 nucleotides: TGCAGTGCAATCGCCGGGACTAGCGGGGGGGCCGAGACAGATACGCAGTATTTT.

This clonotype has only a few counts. The CDR3: CASRTDSYGYTF. The CDR3, as DNA: TGCGCCAGCAGGACCGACAGCTATGGCTACACCTTC. This chain joins TRBV10-2 and TRBJ1-2, with TRBD1 as a possible D gene (5 bases). Germline CDR1 WSHSY, CDR2 SAAADI. The CDR3 runs 12 residues. Trimming removed 6 bases from V and 4 bases from J, with 9 bases in between.

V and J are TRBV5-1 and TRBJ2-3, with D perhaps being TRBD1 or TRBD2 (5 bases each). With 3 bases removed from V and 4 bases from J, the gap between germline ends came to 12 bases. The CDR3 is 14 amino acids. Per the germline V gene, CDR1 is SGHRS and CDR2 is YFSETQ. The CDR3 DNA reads TGCGCCAGCAGCTCCGGGGCCCCCGCAGATACGCAGTATTTT. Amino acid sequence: CASSSGAPADTQYF. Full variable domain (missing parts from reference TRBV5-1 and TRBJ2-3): KAGVTQTPRYLIKTRGQQVTLSCSPISGHRSVSWYQQTPGQGLQFLFEYFSETQRNKGNFPGRFSGRQFSNSRSEMNVSTLELGDSALYLCASSSGAPADTQYFGPGTRLTVL.

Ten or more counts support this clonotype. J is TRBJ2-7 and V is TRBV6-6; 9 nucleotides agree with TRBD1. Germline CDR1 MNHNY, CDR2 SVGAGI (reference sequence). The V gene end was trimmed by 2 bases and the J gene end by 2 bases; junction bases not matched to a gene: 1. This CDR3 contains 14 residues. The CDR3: CASSYRDRAYEQYF. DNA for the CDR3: TGTGCCAGCAGTTACCGGGACAGGGCCTACGAGCAGTACTTC.

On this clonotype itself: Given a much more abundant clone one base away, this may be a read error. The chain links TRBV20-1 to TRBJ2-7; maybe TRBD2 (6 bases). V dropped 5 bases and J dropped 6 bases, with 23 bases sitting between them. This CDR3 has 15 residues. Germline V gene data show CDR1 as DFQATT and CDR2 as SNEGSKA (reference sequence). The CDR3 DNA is TGCAGTGCTCCTGAGCGCCGGGGTTATAGCGGCGAGCAGTACTTC. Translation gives CSAPERRGYSGEQYF.

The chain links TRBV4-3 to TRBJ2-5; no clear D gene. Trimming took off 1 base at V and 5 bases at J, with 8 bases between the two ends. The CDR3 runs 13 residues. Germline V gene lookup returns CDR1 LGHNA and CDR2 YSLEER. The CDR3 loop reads CASSQGTRETQYF. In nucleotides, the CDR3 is TGCGCCAGCAGCCAAGGGACGCGGGAGACCCAGTACTTC.